This TCR beta chain is from a study of T cell responses to AZD1222 COVID-19 vaccine. The CDR3 has 13 residues. The germline V gene has CDR1 SGHRS and CDR2 YFSETQ. Deletions cut 2 bases from V and 2 bases from J, with 7 bases between. Generated by immunoSEQ multiplex PCR, the TCRdb table keeps only in-frame clones and is missing some. The sample shows fewer than 120,000 clones, around 93% of them seen only once. The sequencing here drew on peripheral blood, taken on day 0 of AZD1222 vaccination. The J gene is TRBJ1-2, the V gene TRBV5-1; no firm D call. The source is an adult in good health. The CDR3 reads CASSFRGNYGYTF. The CDR3 region has the DNA TGCGCCAGCAGCTTTCGAGGGAACTATGGCTACACCTTC.